What follows is one T cell receptor (beta chain) and its context. No antigen is known for it. This CDR3 region has 15 residues. CDR1 is SGHTA, CDR2 FQGNSA, per germline. V lost 3 bases and J 8 bases, leaving 19 bases between the germline ends. It was with a sample-barcoded 5' primer and a J-beta primer mix that a second PCR of about 6 to 11 cycles was run. TCRdb reprocessed the 5' RACE reads via MiXCR and lists one record per CDR3 protein. The table shows roughly 570,000 distinct CDR3 sequences, with roughly a quarter occurring only once. The sample belongs to a study of blood T cells in healthy people across ages. Study-level points and caveats: Older individuals had lower TCR beta diversity per million T cells (the decline was roughly linear).

This chain joins TRBV7-2 and TRBJ1-1; D uncertain. The sample consisted of blood. The source is a woman in her 70s in good health. CDR3 DNA: TGTGCCAGCAGCTTTTCTATTCCCTGGGGATCCGAAGCTTTCTTT. Translated: CASSFSIPWGSEAFF.